The present TCR beta chain was sequenced within a study of beta chain features in type 1 diabetes. Study information: No age, gender or cell yield differences were seen between patients and healthy donors. Findings of the study overall: No resolution was reached here on whether HLA type influences TCRB rearrangement. PCR might preferentially amplify shorter templates, equally in patients and controls.

Expressed TCRB transcripts were sequenced because the isolated RNA had all been reverse transcribed beforehand. Only in-frame clones appear in the TCRdb table, and some are missing; sequencing was by immunoSEQ multiplex PCR. The data contain some 230,000 clones, around 9.6% of them singletons. This clone was observed a handful of times. Its antigen is unknown. This CDR3 spans 14 amino acids. Germline assignment: CDR1 SGHRS and CDR2 YFSETQ. Trimming took 5 bases from V and 9 from J, leaving 21 bases between them. The V and J genes are TRBV5-1 and TRBJ2-7, with D possibly matching TRBD2 (6 bases). This TCR came from a woman between 18 and 29 years old in good health. Sample: naive CD4+ T cells from blood. The CDR3 DNA is TGCGCCAGCAGGGGGACTCGGGACCCGCGTGGGCAGTACTTC. Translation gives CASRGTRDPRGQYF.